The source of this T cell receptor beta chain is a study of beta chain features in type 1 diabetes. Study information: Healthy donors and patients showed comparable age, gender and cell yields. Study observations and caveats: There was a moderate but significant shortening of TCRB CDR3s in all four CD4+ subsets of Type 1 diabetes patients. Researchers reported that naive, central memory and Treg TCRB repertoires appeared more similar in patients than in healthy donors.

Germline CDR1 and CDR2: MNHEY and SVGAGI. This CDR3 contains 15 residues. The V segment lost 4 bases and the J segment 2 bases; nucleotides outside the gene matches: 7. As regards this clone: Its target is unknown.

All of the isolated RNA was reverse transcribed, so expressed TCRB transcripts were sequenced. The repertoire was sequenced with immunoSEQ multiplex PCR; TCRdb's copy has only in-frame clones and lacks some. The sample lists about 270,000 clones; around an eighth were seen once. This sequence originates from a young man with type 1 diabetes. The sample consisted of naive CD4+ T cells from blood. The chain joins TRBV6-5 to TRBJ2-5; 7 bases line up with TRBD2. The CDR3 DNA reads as TGTGCCAGCAGTTCGTGGGGGGGAACTCAAGAGACCCAGTACTTC. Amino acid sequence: CASSSWGGTQETQYF.